This T cell receptor beta chain appears in the sequencing data of a study of blood T cells in healthy people across ages. The CDR3 is 16 amino acids. CDR1 and CDR2 (germline): SGHRS, YFSETQ. The ends lost 4 bases at V and 4 bases at J; junction bases unmatched: 9. There were healthy Caucasian individuals from Russia, aged roughly 6 to 100, serving as donors. This clonotype was counted between two and nine times. Sample-barcoded 5' priming and a J-beta primer mix drove a second PCR of roughly 7 to 11 cycles. A single record per CDR3 protein comes from TCRdb applying MiXCR to the 5' RACE reads. The sample has about 540,000 distinct CDR3 sequences, 20% to 30% seen once. This sample was shared with a second study, whose subject was T cells of mothers and their children. That report adds: Per mother, over 8 million TCR beta CDR3 reads were obtained; per child, roughly 2.8 million.

The sequencing sample was made of blood. The chain is built from TRBV5-1 and TRBJ2-7; TRBD1 agrees at 12 bases. The receptor comes from a boy aged 10-17 years in good health. CDR3 DNA: TGCGCCAGCAGCGACTATCCGGGACAGGGGGCTTACGAGCAGTACTTC. Translated, it gives CASSDYPGQGAYEQYF.